What follows are 6 T cell receptor beta chains derived from one specimen sequenced in a study of CD8 T cells in ankylosing spondylitis. TCRdb re-derived calls from the 5' RACE reads in MiXCR, one entry per CDR3 protein. The top ten hold 45% of the sample, which has roughly 30,000 distinct CDR3 sequences, about 29% seen once. The sample was synovial fluid, either unsorted or a sorted T cell fraction (not recorded which). The receptors were sampled from a male donor with ankylosing spondylitis.

This sequence joins TRBV2 and TRBJ2-1; no firm D call. Trimming left V 8 bases short and J 3 bases short, with 5 bases between. Germline V gives CDR1 SNHLY, CDR2 FYNNEI. This CDR3 contains 11 residues. CDR3 amino acids: CASWDYNEQFF. The CDR3 region has the DNA TGTGCCAGCTGGGACTACAATGAGCAGTTCTTC.

The V call is TRBV20-1, the J call TRBJ1-2; D is perhaps TRBD1 (5 bases). CDR3 length equals 14 residues. Germline V lookup: CDR1 DFQATT, CDR2 SNEGSKA (reference sequence). Trimming removed 1 base at V and 5 bases at J, with 14 bases between. The CDR3 nucleotides are TGCAGTGCTAGAGCTGGGCCAGGGTTGTATGGCTACACCTTC. Translation gives CSARAGPGLYGYTF.

In its sample, this clonotype is medium-sized. The chain links TRBV14 to TRBJ2-1; 12 bases align to TRBD2. The CDR3 has 15 amino acids. Germline V lookup: CDR1 SGHDN, CDR2 FVKESK. V lost 4 bases, J lost 7 bases, and 5 bases stayed unmatched. CDR3 coding DNA: TGTGCCAGCAGCCCCCGACTAGCGGGAGAAAATGAGCAGTTCTTC. Its protein is CASSPRLAGENEQFF.

This clonotype occurred many times. V gene TRBV7-9 combines with J gene TRBJ2-5; TRBD1 or TRBD2 may be the D gene (5 bases each). The CDR3 extends over 16 amino acids. Trimming stripped 4 bases from V and 4 bases from J, with 19 bases between. CDR1 is SEHNR and CDR2 is FQNEAQ in the germline V gene (reference sequence). The CDR3 spells CASSSLGTVRAETQYF. CDR3 DNA sequence: TGTGCCAGCAGCTCCCTCGGGACGGTTAGGGCAGAGACCCAGTACTTC.

The rearrangement uses TRBV5-1 and TRBJ2-1, with no clear D. The V gene lost 4 bases and the J gene lost 4 bases, with 9 bases spanning the gap. This CDR3 has 13 residues. Germline lookup yields CDR1 SGHRS and CDR2 YFSETQ. CDR3 DNA sequence: TGCGCCAGCAGCCACCAGATATACAATGAGCAGTTCTTC. It specifies CASSHQIYNEQFF.

V is TRBV12-3 or TRBV12-4 and J is TRBJ2-3, with TRBD2 as a possible D gene (5 bases). Trimming took off 3 bases at V and 4 bases at J, with 11 bases between the two ends. CDR3 size: 14 residues. CDR3: CASSFRGSADTQYF. In DNA form, the CDR3 reads TGTGCCAGCAGTTTTCGGGGTAGCGCAGATACGCAGTATTTT.